This TCR beta chain is from a study of EBV T-cell therapy then PD-1 blockade in nasopharyngeal carcinoma. The V gene's germline CDR1 is SGDLS and CDR2 YYNGEE. Losses at the gene ends were 4 bases for V and 6 bases for J; bases not matched to a gene: 6. This CDR3 is built from 13 residues. Profiled with immunoSEQ multiplex PCR; TCRdb holds only in-frame clones, not every one. The profile shows approximately 13,000 clones, about 85% of them singletons. As for treatment: AdE1-LMPpoly-expanded autologous EBV-specific T-cell therapy followed by anti-PD-1 nivolumab. This clone appeared a single time. Its antigen remains unknown.

The sequence was collected from a middle-aged man with nasopharyngeal carcinoma. The V call is TRBV9, the J call TRBJ1-2; 7 bases agree with TRBD1. Sequenced material: CD8+ T cells from blood, taken at roughly day 97 from a patient whose treatment included autologous EBV-specific T cells and nivolumab. The CDR3 bases are TGTGCCAGCAGCCTATACACAGGGGATGGCTACACCTTC. Translated: CASSLYTGDGYTF.